Sequencing of this TCR beta chain was carried out in a study of CD8+CD57+ T cells in acquired aplastic anemia. General study findings and limits: Comparison of patients with controls identified nearly 30 shared CD8+ CDR3 sequences.

CDR3 and TCR beta VDJ profiling relied on genomic DNA as the template. Using its own MiXCR run on the reads, TCRdb lists one record per CDR3 protein. The sample records some 200,000 distinct CDR3 sequences, around 45% being singletons. This clonotype was recorded many times. Its antigen is as yet unknown. The CDR3 sequence is 17 residues long. Per the germline V gene, CDR1 is LNHNV and CDR2 is YYDKDF (reference sequence). Trimming removed 4 bases from V and 7 bases from J; junction bases left unmatched: 11. Before being chosen for sequencing, patients had shown CD8+CD57+ cell expansion by flow cytometry.

This TCR came from a human donor with aplastic anemia. The sequenced material came from sorted CD4+, CD8+, or CD8+CD57+ T cells (not recorded which) from PBMCs. V and J are TRBV15 and TRBJ1-6, with 9 bases identical to TRBD1. CDR3 protein: CATSTGTGRTGNSPLHF. In nucleotides, the CDR3 is TGTGCCACCAGCACCGGGACAGGGCGAACCGGGAATTCACCCCTCCACTTT.